One and the same sample provided the 22 T cell receptor beta chains below, sequenced in a study of T-cell memory formation after mild COVID-19 (dated by TCRdb to about 2021). Library generation was performed with 5' RACE. This sample was sequenced with an Illumina NovaSeq 6000. The public reads were quality trimmed at Q25 with fastp and then assembled into clones with MiXCR by TCRdb, keeping productive beta chains. Every CDR3 protein is listed once, alongside the most common genes and DNA of its rows. This sample holds a few hundred thousand distinct CDR3 sequences; less than 25% were observed only once. The ten largest account for 7% to 9% of the sample. Sequencing used PBMCs or a T cell subset sorted from them (not recorded which). The receptors were gathered from an adult woman who had mild COVID-19 (a few samples of this study predate the infection). The sample titles of this study are shuffled in the database, so cell type and time point are left out; the donor was told from shared clones.

This clonotype was seen a few times. The V gene is TRBV5-4, the J gene TRBJ2-3; TRBD2 matches at 9 bases. J gave up 4 bases and V 0 bases, and 6 bases lay outside the gene matches. This CDR3 is built from 16 residues. Per the germline V gene, CDR1 is SGHNT and CDR2 is YYREEE (reference sequence). In nucleotides, the CDR3 is TGTGCCAGCAGCTTGGGTCCTAGCGGGGTGGCAGATACGCAGTATTTT. It codes for CASSLGPSGVADTQYF. The full variable domain, its missing parts supplied by reference TRBV5-4 and TRBJ2-3, is ETGVTQSPTHLIKTRGQQVTLRCSSQSGHNTVSWYQQALGQGPQFIFQYYREEENGRGNFPPRFSGLQFPNYSSELNVNALELDDSALYLCASSLGPSGVADTQYFGPGTRLTVL.

This clonotype was seen many times. One end of the junction fails to match germline, which may point to a read error. The V gene is TRBV5-1, the J gene TRBJ1-1; TRBD1 agrees at 8 bases. Per the germline V gene, CDR1 is SGHRS and CDR2 is YFSETQ. There are 13 residues in the CDR3. Here the CDR3 reads CASSQTGGTEAFF. The CDR3 nucleotides are TGTGCCAGCAGCCAAACAGGGGGCACTGAAGCTTTCTTT. Full variable domain (outside the CDR3, taken from reference TRBV5-1 and TRBJ1-1): KAGVTQTPRYLIKTRGQQVTLSCSPISGHRSVSWYQQTPGQGLQFLFEYFSETQRNKGNFPGRFSGRQFSNSRSEMNVSTLELGDSALYLCASSQTGGTEAFFGQGTRLTVV.

In its sample, this clonotype was seen a few times. The rearrangement uses TRBV12-3 or TRBV12-4 and TRBJ1-2; D gene ambiguous. The V end lost 3 bases, the J end lost 9 bases, and 11 bases lay between the germline ends. The CDR3 runs to 12 residues. CDR3 sequence: CASSFIRSSYTF. The CDR3 region has the DNA TGTGCCAGCAGTTTTATCCGGTCGAGCTACACCTTC.

This clonotype was picked up a small number of times. The chain carries TRBV5-4 and TRBJ1-6; D unclear. V lost 0 bases, J lost 11 bases, and 12 bases lay in between. The germline V gene has CDR1 SGHNT and CDR2 YYREEE (reference sequence). CDR3 size: 14 residues. CDR3 sequence (DNA): TGTGCCAGCAGCTTGGCCAGTCCGGGGACACCCCTCCACTTT. It encodes CASSLASPGTPLHF.

The V gene is TRBV12-3 or TRBV12-4, the J gene TRBJ2-3, with D unclear. V dropped 5 bases and J dropped 11 bases, with 14 bases sitting between them. The CDR3 is 12 amino acids. The CDR3 DNA sequence: TGTGCCAGCAGTCCCCGGGCTAGTAAGCAGTATTTT. Amino acids: CASSPRASKQYF.

This chain links TRBV14 with TRBJ1-1, with D possibly matching TRBD1 (5 bases). CDR3 length equals 13 residues. Per germline, CDR1 SGHDN and CDR2 FVKESK. V lost 3 bases, J lost 5 bases, and 10 bases lay in between. The CDR3, as DNA: TGTGCCAGCAGCCAGTTTGGGGGTACTGAAGCTTTCTTT. Its translation: CASSQFGGTEAFF.

This chain links TRBV20-1 with TRBJ1-2, with D possibly being TRBD1 (5 bases). The CDR3 covers 15 residues. The germline V gene has CDR1 DFQATT and CDR2 SNEGSKA (reference sequence). Between the trimmed V and J ends, which lost 3 bases and 0 bases, there was a span of 14 bases. Here the CDR3 reads CSASDWGEANYGYTF. In DNA form, the CDR3 reads TGCAGTGCTAGTGATTGGGGGGAGGCTAACTATGGCTACACCTTC.

CDR3 residues: CASSKNRVKQETQYF. In nucleotides, the CDR3 is TGTGCCAGCAGCAAAAACAGGGTAAAGCAAGAGACCCAGTACTTC. The chain links TRBV7-2 to TRBJ2-5; TRBD1 might be the D (6 bases). Germline V gene data show CDR1 as SGHTA and CDR2 as FQGNSA. The germline V and J ends were trimmed by 5 bases and 2 bases, with 15 bases remaining between them. This CDR3 comprises 15 residues.

The V and J genes are TRBV14 and TRBJ2-1; 8 nucleotides align to TRBD1. This CDR3 is 15 amino acids long. V was clipped by 3 bases and J by 8 bases; unmatched bases: 9. Germline loops: CDR1 SGHDN, CDR2 FVKESK. The CDR3 coding sequence is TGTGCCAGCAGCCAGCGCAGGGGGCTCGGCGATGAGCAGTTCTTC. The encoded protein is CASSQRRGLGDEQFF.

The gene calls are TRBV12-3 or TRBV12-4 and TRBJ2-1; D may be TRBD2 (6 bases). Trimming took 6 bases from V and 3 from J, leaving 18 bases between them. The CDR3 sequence is 16 residues long. The CDR3 DNA follows: TGTGCCAGCAGCTATCTACCGGGACTCATCTACAATGAGCAGTTCTTC. Translating it yields CASSYLPGLIYNEQFF.

This clonotype was observed a few times. CDR3 coding DNA: TGTGCCAGCAGTCGACAGGGGGCTCCTGAAGCTTTCTTT. Translation: CASSRQGAPEAFF. This chain joins TRBV12-3 or TRBV12-4 and TRBJ1-1; the match to TRBD1 covers 10 bases. The junction had 3 bases not matched to a gene; V was cut back by 5 bases and J by 6 bases. This CDR3 spans 13 amino acids.

This clonotype has just a few counts. This chain joins TRBV14 and TRBJ2-2; TRBD1 agrees at 8 bases. From germline, CDR1 is SGHDN and CDR2 FVKESK. The CDR3 contains 17 residues. J lost 5 bases, V lost 0 bases, and 8 bases had no gene match. CDR3 sequence (DNA): TGTGCCAGCAGCCAAGAAACGGACAGGGAAGTAACCGGGGAGCTGTTTTTT. It encodes CASSQETDREVTGELFF. The complete variable domain, with remaining parts taken from reference TRBV14 and TRBJ2-2, reads EAGVTQFPSHSVIEKGQTVTLRCDPISGHDNLYWYRRVMGKEIKFLLHFVKESKQDESGMPNNRFLAERTGGTYSTLKVQPAELEDSGVYFCASSQETDREVTGELFFGEGSRLTVL.

This rearrangement joins TRBV21-1 to TRBJ2-4; the D segment call TRBD1 is taken from the table without a DNA check. TRBV21-1 is a pseudogene. The CDR3 totals 15 residues. CDR3 loop: CASSTQGAAKNIQYF. The CDR3 nucleotides read TGTGCCAGCAGCACCCAGGGGGCGGCCAAAAACATTCAGTACTTC.

This clonotype was seen only a few times. The V call is TRBV11-2, the J call TRBJ2-3; no reliable D call. The V end was cut by 1 base, the J end by 6 bases, with 17 bases between. The CDR3 is made up of 16 amino acids. Germline CDR1 SGHAT, CDR2 FQNNGV. CDR3: CASSLVGVGGVDTQYF. The CDR3, as DNA: TGTGCCAGCAGCTTAGTGGGTGTCGGCGGCGTCGATACGCAGTATTTT.

The chain uses TRBV12-3 or TRBV12-4 and TRBJ1-2; D is ambiguous. The CDR3 is 14 amino acids. V lost 6 bases and J lost 0, with 11 bases in between. The CDR3: CASSPDGANYGYTF. The CDR3 nucleotides are TGTGCCAGCAGCCCGGACGGTGCTAACTATGGCTACACCTTC.

The chain combines TRBV7-2 with TRBJ1-1; possibly TRBD1 for D (5 bases). The CDR3 spans 13 residues. Germline V gives CDR1 SGHTA, CDR2 FQGNSA. CDR3 sequence reads: CVESGGTNTEAFF. CDR3 DNA sequence: TGTGTCGAGTCTGGTGGGACGAACACTGAAGCTTTCTTT.

This clonotype occurred a few times. CDR3 region: CSASLAGPDTQYF. Written as DNA, the CDR3 is TGCAGTGCAAGTCTAGCGGGACCAGATACGCAGTATTTT. This sequence joins TRBV20-1 and TRBJ2-3; 9 bases map to TRBD2. From germline, CDR1 is DFQATT and CDR2 SNEGSKA (reference sequence). The junction had 5 bases not matched to a gene; V was cut back by 6 bases and J by 4 bases. There are 13 residues in the CDR3.

This clonotype was counted only a few times. The chain uses TRBV4-1 and TRBJ2-5; D remains ambiguous. The germline V and J ends were trimmed by 3 bases and 2 bases, with 13 bases remaining between them. This CDR3 is built from 15 residues. From germline, CDR1 is MGHRA and CDR2 YSYEKL. CDR3 in amino acids: CASSQDETQQETQYF. CDR3 nucleotide sequence: TGCGCCAGCAGCCAGGACGAGACTCAACAAGAGACCCAGTACTTC.

This clonotype showed up just a few times. The rearrangement uses TRBV21-1 and TRBJ1-3; the table's D gene call, TRBD1, was not cross checked with the DNA. TRBV21-1 is a recognized pseudogene. CDR3 length: 16 amino acids. CDR3: CASSKGRDDSGNTIYF. In nucleotides, the CDR3 is TGTGCCAGCAGCAAAGGTCGGGACGACTCTGGAAACACCATATATTTT.

A few counts support this clonotype. This chain uses TRBV14 with TRBJ2-6; D is uncertain. The V end was cut by 5 bases, the J end by 2 bases, with 13 bases between. The CDR3 runs to 16 residues. Germline V gene sequence: CDR1 SGHDN, CDR2 FVKESK. CDR3 nucleotides: TGTGCCAGCAGCTTCGACTGGGTGGCTGGGGCCAACGTCCTGACTTTC. Residues: CASSFDWVAGANVLTF. Combining the CDR3 with reference TRBV14 and TRBJ2-6 gives the whole variable domain EAGVTQFPSHSVIEKGQTVTLRCDPISGHDNLYWYRRVMGKEIKFLLHFVKESKQDESGMPNNRFLAERTGGTYSTLKVQPAELEDSGVYFCASSFDWVAGANVLTFGAGSRLTVL.

The table lists this clonotype with a few counts. This sequence joins TRBV27 and TRBJ1-1, with a weak D call TRBD1 (5 bases). Trimming cost V 3 bases and J 1 base, with 15 bases left between them. Germline CDR1 reads MNHEY; CDR2 reads SMNVEV (reference sequence). The CDR3 spans 16 residues. CDR3 sequence: CASSFPLTEPNTEAFF. CDR3 nucleotides: TGTGCCAGCAGTTTCCCCTTGACAGAACCGAACACTGAAGCTTTCTTT.

This clonotype was detected a few times. The chain uses TRBV5-1 and TRBJ2-1; 8 nucleotides line up with TRBD2. Germline-derived CDR1 and CDR2 are SGHRS and YFSETQ. J lost 10 bases, V lost 0 bases, and 9 bases had no gene match. CDR3 length equals 15 residues. Here the CDR3 reads CASSLDPGGAREQFF. The CDR3 region has the DNA TGCGCCAGCAGCTTGGACCCGGGGGGGGCCCGGGAGCAGTTCTTC.